This TCR beta chain was sequenced in a study of beta chain features in type 1 diabetes. Expressed TCRB transcripts were sequenced because the isolated RNA had all been reverse transcribed beforehand. Some clones are missing from TCRdb's copy, which holds only in-frame ones; the method was immunoSEQ multiplex PCR. The sample gives just over 600,000 clones, roughly 16% of which show up once; under 0.095% is in the top ten. The CDR3 length is 14 residues. CDR1 is MGHDK, CDR2 SYGVNS, per germline. The trim removed 2 bases at V and 7 bases at J, leaving 6 bases unmatched. The chain employs TRBV25-1 and TRBJ2-7, with 9 positions matching TRBD2. Sequenced sample: naive CD4+ T cells from blood. This TCR was sampled from a man aged 18 to 29 in good health. The CDR3 bases are TGTGCCAGCAGTGAACCAGCGGGAGGAGGGGAGCAGTACTTC. It codes for CASSEPAGGGEQYF.